Below are 8 T cell receptor beta chains sequenced from a single sample in a study of shared T cell receptors in the human thymus. TCRdb's table, derived via immunoSEQ multiplex PCR, lists solely in-frame clones and lacks some. The sample lists approximately 660,000 clones; 88% were seen once. The data also belong to a second study, concerning human thymus T cells.

Sequences were obtained from thymocytes. The receptors originated from a boy younger than two with a congenital heart defect.

This clone was found once. This chain links TRBV30 with TRBJ1-1; D possibly corresponds to TRBD1 (5 bases). V lost 1 base and J lost 3, with 15 bases in between. Per the germline V gene, CDR1 is GTSNPN and CDR2 is SVGIG (reference sequence). CDR3 size: 15 residues. The CDR3 here is CAWSDYKQEYTEAFF. The CDR3 region has the DNA TGTGCCTGGAGTGACTACAAACAGGAGTACACTGAAGCTTTCTTT.

The chain is built from TRBV6-1 and TRBJ1-2; 7 bases line up with TRBD1. Germline V gives CDR1 MNHNS, CDR2 SASEGT. This CDR3 contains 12 residues. V lost 8 bases to trimming and J lost 2 bases; unmatched junction nucleotides: 2. CDR3 DNA: TGTGCCAGCGCACAGGGGAACTATGGCTACACCTTC. It translates to CASAQGNYGYTF.

This rearrangement joins TRBV6-5 to TRBJ2-7; D might be TRBD1 (5 bases). The CDR3 covers 15 residues. With 10 bases removed from V and 4 bases from J, the gap between germline ends came to 23 bases. Germline assignment: CDR1 MNHEY and CDR2 SVGAGI. CDR3 sequence reads: CANSLPCTGLYEQYF. The DNA of the CDR3 is TGTGCCAACAGCCTGCCTTGTACAGGTCTATACGAGCAGTACTTC.

J is TRBJ2-3 and V is TRBV4-3; 10 bases align to TRBD2. Germline V gives CDR1 LGHNA, CDR2 YSLEER. The junction had 8 bases not matched to a gene; V was cut back by 0 bases and J by 2 bases. The CDR3 is 18 amino acids. The chain's CDR3 is CASSQDLRTSGYTDTQYF. In DNA form, the CDR3 reads TGCGCCAGCAGCCAAGATCTGCGGACTAGCGGATACACAGATACGCAGTATTTT.

The chain carries TRBV6-1 and TRBJ1-2; TRBD1 matches at 9 bases. J lost 4 bases, V lost 5 bases, and 5 bases had no gene match. The V gene's germline CDR1 is MNHNS and CDR2 SASEGT. The CDR3 contains 14 residues. The CDR3: CASSPGTGIYGYTF. In DNA, the CDR3 is TGTGCCAGCAGTCCCGGGACAGGGATCTATGGCTACACCTTC.

The chain recombines TRBV11-2 with TRBJ2-5; D perhaps matches TRBD2 (6 bases). The CDR3 has 16 amino acids. Trimming cost V 2 bases and J 5 bases, with 18 bases left between them. Germline V gives CDR1 SGHAT, CDR2 FQNNGV. The CDR3 loop is CASSLNRDWTRETQYF. In DNA form, the CDR3 reads TGTGCCAGCAGCTTAAACCGGGACTGGACGCGGGAGACCCAGTACTTC. Variable domain in full (rest from reference TRBV11-2 and TRBJ2-5): EAGVAQSPRYKIIEKRQSVAFWCNPISGHATLYWYQQILGQGPKLLIQFQNNGVVDDSQLPKDRFSAERLKGVDSTLKIQPAKLEDSAVYLCASSLNRDWTRETQYFGPGTRLLVL.

In this sample, this clone turned up a few times. The chain joins TRBV19 to TRBJ2-2, with a weak D call TRBD2 (6 bases). In germline, CDR1 is LNHDA, CDR2 SQIVND (reference sequence). This CDR3 is 16 amino acids long. V was pared by 5 bases and J by 6 bases, with 19 bases between. Here the CDR3 DNA reads TGTGCCAGTAGTGTATTGGGTAGTATAGCGGCCGGGGAGCTGTTTTTT. Its translation: CASSVLGSIAAGELFF. The full variable domain, rest sourced from reference TRBV19 and TRBJ2-2, is DGGITQSPKYLFRKEGQNVTLSCEQNLNHDAMYWYRQDPGQGLRLIYYSQIVNDFQKGDIAEGYSVSREKKESFPLTVTSAQKNPTAFYLCASSVLGSIAAGELFFGEGSRLTVL.

The rearrangement joins TRBV9 to TRBJ2-1; 9 positions match TRBD1. CDR3 length: 16 residues. Germline V gives CDR1 SGDLS, CDR2 YYNGEE. The V segment lost 4 bases and the J segment 7 bases; nucleotides outside the gene matches: 12. For the CDR3, the DNA is TGTGCCAGCAGCCCTACCGGGACAGGGATTGAGAATGAGCAGTTCTTC. Its protein is CASSPTGTGIENEQFF.